This TCR beta chain was recovered during a study of CD8 T cells in ankylosing spondylitis. Points from the study as a whole: A CD8+ phenotype characterized the disease-linked clones, which were relatively rare in peripheral blood.

TCRdb redid the calling of the 5' RACE reads with MiXCR, one entry per CDR3 protein. The data show some 120,000 distinct CDR3 sequences, around 7% seen once. Germline CDR1 is KGHSH and CDR2 is LQKENI. The ends lost 6 bases at V and 0 bases at J; junction bases unmatched: 5. The CDR3 is 15 residues long. This clonotype was found many times. What it binds is unknown. Sequencing was carried out using blood, either unsorted or a sorted T cell fraction (not recorded which). The clonotype comes from a male donor with ankylosing spondylitis or in good health (not recorded which). J is TRBJ2-1 and V is TRBV18, with TRBD1 identical over 7 bases. CDR3 sequence: CASSMRDSSYNEQFF. The CDR3 DNA follows: TGTGCCAGCTCCATGAGGGACAGCTCCTACAATGAGCAGTTCTTC.